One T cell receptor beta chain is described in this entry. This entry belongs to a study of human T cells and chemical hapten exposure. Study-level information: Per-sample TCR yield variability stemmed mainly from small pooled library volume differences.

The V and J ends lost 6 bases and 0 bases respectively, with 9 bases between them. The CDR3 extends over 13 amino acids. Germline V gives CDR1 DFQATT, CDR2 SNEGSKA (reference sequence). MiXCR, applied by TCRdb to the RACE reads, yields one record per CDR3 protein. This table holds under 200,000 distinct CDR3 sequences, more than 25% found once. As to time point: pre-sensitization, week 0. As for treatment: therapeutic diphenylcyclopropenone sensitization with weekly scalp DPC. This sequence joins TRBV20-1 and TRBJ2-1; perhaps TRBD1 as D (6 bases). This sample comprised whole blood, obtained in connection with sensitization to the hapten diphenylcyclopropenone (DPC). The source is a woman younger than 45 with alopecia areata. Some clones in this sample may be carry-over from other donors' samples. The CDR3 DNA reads TGCAGTGCCGGCAGGGGCTCCTACAATGAGCAGTTCTTC. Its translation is CSAGRGSYNEQFF.